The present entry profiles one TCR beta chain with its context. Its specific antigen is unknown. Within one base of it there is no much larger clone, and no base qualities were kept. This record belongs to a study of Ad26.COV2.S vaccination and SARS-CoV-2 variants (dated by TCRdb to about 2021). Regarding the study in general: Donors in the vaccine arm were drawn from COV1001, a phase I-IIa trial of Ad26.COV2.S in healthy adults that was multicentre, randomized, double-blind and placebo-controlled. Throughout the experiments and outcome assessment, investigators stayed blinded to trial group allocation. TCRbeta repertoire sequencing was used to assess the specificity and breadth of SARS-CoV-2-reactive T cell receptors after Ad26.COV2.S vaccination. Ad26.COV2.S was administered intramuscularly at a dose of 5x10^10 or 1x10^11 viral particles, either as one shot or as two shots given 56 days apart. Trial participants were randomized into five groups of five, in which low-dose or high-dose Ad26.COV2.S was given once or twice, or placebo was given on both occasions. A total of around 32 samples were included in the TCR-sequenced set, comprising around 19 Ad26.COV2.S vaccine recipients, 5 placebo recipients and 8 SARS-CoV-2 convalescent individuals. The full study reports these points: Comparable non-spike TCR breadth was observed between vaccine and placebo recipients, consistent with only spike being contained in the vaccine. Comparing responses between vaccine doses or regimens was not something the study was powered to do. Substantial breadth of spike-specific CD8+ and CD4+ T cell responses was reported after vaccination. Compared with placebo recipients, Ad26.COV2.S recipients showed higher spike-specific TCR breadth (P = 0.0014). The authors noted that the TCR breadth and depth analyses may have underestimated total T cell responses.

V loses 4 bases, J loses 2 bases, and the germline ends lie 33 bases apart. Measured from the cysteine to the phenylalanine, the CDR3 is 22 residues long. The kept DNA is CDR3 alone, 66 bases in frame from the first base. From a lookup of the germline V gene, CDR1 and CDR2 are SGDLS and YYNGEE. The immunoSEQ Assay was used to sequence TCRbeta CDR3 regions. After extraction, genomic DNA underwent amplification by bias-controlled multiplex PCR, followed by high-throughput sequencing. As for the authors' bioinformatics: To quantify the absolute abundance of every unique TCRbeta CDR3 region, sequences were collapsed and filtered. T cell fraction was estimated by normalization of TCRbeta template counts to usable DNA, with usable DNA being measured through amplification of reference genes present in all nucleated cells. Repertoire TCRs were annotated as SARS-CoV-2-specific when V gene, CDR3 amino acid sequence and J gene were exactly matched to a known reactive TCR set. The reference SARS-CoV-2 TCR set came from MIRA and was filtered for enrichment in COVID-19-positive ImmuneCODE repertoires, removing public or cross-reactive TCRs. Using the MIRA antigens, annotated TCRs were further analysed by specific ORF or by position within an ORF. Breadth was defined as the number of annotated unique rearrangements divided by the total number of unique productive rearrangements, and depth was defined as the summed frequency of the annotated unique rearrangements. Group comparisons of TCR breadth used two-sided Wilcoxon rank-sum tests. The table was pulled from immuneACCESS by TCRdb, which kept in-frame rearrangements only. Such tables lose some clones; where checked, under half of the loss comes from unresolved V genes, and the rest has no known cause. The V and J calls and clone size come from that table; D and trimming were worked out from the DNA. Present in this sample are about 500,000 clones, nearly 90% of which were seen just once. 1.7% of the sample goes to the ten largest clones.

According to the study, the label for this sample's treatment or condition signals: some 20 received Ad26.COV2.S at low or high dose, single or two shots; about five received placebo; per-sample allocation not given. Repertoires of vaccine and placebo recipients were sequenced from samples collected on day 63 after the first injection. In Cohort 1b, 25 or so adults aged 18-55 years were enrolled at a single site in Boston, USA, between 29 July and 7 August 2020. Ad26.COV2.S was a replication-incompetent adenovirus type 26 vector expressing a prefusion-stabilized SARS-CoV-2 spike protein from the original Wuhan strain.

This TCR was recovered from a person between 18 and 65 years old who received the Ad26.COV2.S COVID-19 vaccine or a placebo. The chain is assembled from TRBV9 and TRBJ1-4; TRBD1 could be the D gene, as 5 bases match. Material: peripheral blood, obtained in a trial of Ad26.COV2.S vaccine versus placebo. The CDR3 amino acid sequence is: CASSRSTPGPQAGIGTNEKLFF. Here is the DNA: TGTGCCAGCAGCCGATCCACTCCAGGGCCCCAGGCCGGAATAGGCACTAATGAAAAACTGTTTTTT.